The 31 T cell receptor beta chains listed next were all sequenced from one sample in a study of CD8 T cells in ankylosing spondylitis. MiXCR, applied by TCRdb to the 5' RACE reads, yields one record per CDR3 protein. Of more than 30,000 distinct CDR3 sequences listed, roughly an eighth are singletons. Sequenced: synovial fluid, either unsorted or a sorted T cell fraction (not recorded which). Every receptor here comes from a male donor with ankylosing spondylitis.

The chain has TRBV7-3 and TRBJ2-1; maybe TRBD2 (5 bases). CDR1 and CDR2 from the germline V gene are SGHTA and FQGTGA. CDR3 length equals 15 residues. V dropped 3 bases and J dropped 0 bases, with 9 bases sitting between them. The CDR3 is CASSFGLSSYNEQFF. Here the CDR3 DNA reads TGTGCCAGCAGCTTTGGACTTAGCTCCTACAATGAGCAGTTCTTC.

This clonotype turned up a few times. The V call is TRBV5-1, the J call TRBJ2-1; 8 bases map to TRBD2. Germline V gene data show CDR1 as SGHRS and CDR2 as YFSETQ. V shed 4 bases, J shed 2 bases, and the junction held 11 bases outside the gene matches. The CDR3 is 17 residues long. The CDR3 sequence is CASSPYLRGVAYNEQFF. The CDR3 nucleotides are TGCGCCAGCAGCCCGTATCTGCGGGGGGTAGCCTACAATGAGCAGTTCTTC.

On this clonotype itself: The junction does not match germline at one end; this may be a read error. The V gene is TRBV27, the J gene TRBJ1-1; no definite D call. The CDR3 totals 12 residues. CDR1 and CDR2 from the germline V gene are MNHEY and SMNVEV (reference sequence). DNA for the CDR3: TGCACCAGCAGTCCTCAGGCAACTGAAGCTTTCTTT. Encoded protein: CTSSPQATEAFF.

The chain joins TRBV4-3 to TRBJ1-3; the match to TRBD1 covers 10 bases. The germline gives CDR1 LGHNA, CDR2 YSLEER. With V trimmed by 3 bases and J by 0 bases, 5 bases remained unmatched. The CDR3 totals 17 residues. In DNA, the CDR3 is TGCGCCAGCAGCCACGGACAGGGGGACATCTCTGGAAACACCATATATTTT. This encodes CASSHGQGDISGNTIYF.

The chain carries TRBV19 and TRBJ2-1; 7 bases are a match to TRBD1. Germline V CDR1 and CDR2: LNHDA, SQIVND (reference sequence). This CDR3 spans 15 amino acids. Trimming at V came to 4 bases and at J to 0 bases, leaving 3 bases not matched to a gene. This chain's CDR3 is CASSTTGFSYNEQFF. The CDR3 DNA is TGTGCCAGTAGTACGACAGGGTTCTCCTACAATGAGCAGTTCTTC.

This clonotype occurred a few times. This chain uses TRBV15 with TRBJ2-7; tentatively, D is TRBD2 (5 bases). The CDR3 length is 13 residues. Germline V gives CDR1 LNHNV, CDR2 YYDKDF (reference sequence). The ends were cut back, 5 bases at V and 0 bases at J, with 8 bases in the middle. This chain's CDR3 is CATSEGISYEQYF. CDR3 nucleotides: TGTGCCACCAGCGAGGGCATCTCCTACGAGCAGTACTTC.

The rearrangement links TRBV19 to TRBJ1-4, with D hard to call. The V gene lost 8 bases and the J gene lost 0 bases, with 7 bases spanning the gap. CDR1 and CDR2 (germline): LNHDA, SQIVND (reference sequence). The CDR3 contains 13 residues. The CDR3 region has the DNA TGTGCCAGTTCGCTCTCAACTAATGAAAAACTGTTTTTT. This gives the protein CASSLSTNEKLFF.

This clonotype was recorded at least ten times. This chain joins TRBV27 and TRBJ2-1, with D uncertain. V shed 4 bases and J shed 0 bases, with 16 bases lying between them. Germline V gene sequence: CDR1 MNHEY, CDR2 SMNVEV (reference sequence). CDR3 length: 17 amino acids. The CDR3 bases are TGTGCCAGCAGTTCCCCACTACGTCCCGGCTCCTACAATGAGCAGTTCTTC. It codes for CASSSPLRPGSYNEQFF.

V and J are TRBV11-1 and TRBJ2-7; the match to TRBD1 covers 9 bases. V shed 5 bases and J 2 bases; nucleotides not matched to a gene: 16. Germline lookup yields CDR1 SGHAT and CDR2 FQDESV (reference sequence). The CDR3 length is 18 residues. The CDR3, as DNA: TGTGCCAGCAGCGCGAGTAGATGGACAGGGGATGTTGCCTACGAGCAGTACTTC. It specifies CASSASRWTGDVAYEQYF.

Many counts were recorded for this clonotype. The V call is TRBV6-1, the J call TRBJ2-1, with TRBD1 matching over 8 bases. CDR1 and CDR2 (germline): MNHNS, SASEGT. Trimming took 2 bases from V and 8 from J; bases not matched to a gene: 8. CDR3 length: 15 amino acids. CDR3 DNA sequence: TGTGCCAGCAGTGAAAAGACAGGGGAAACGGATGAGCAGTTCTTC. Its translation: CASSEKTGETDEQFF.

The gene calls are TRBV7-4 and TRBJ2-1; possibly TRBD1 or TRBD2 for D (5 bases each). The CDR3 has 14 residues. CDR1 and CDR2 (germline): SGHVT, SQSDAQ. The V end was cut by 4 bases, the J end by 11 bases, with 18 bases between. CDR3 sequence reads: CASSSPRGDGQQFF. The CDR3 DNA is TGTGCCAGCAGCTCCCCCCGTGGGGACGGCCAGCAGTTCTTC.

This clonotype has just a few counts. J is TRBJ1-1 and V is TRBV10-3; D ambiguous. Germline CDR1 is ENHRY and CDR2 is SYGVKD. Trimming pared 3 bases from V and 0 bases from J, leaving 8 bases between. CDR3 size: 14 residues. The CDR3 spells CAISEDNLNTEAFF. For the CDR3, the DNA is TGTGCCATCAGTGAAGACAACTTGAACACTGAAGCTTTCTTT.

This clonotype was detected only a few times. For the CDR3, the DNA is TGTGCCAGCAGCCCCCACAGGGCGAGCAATCAGCCCCAGCATTTT. Its protein is CASSPHRASNQPQHF. The chain combines TRBV7-6 with TRBJ1-5; possible D gene TRBD1, 6 bases. The V gene's germline CDR1 is SGHVS and CDR2 FNYEAQ. V dropped 5 bases and J dropped 1 base, with 12 bases sitting between them. The CDR3 loop spans 15 amino acids.

The table lists this clonotype with a few counts. The gene calls are TRBV9 and TRBJ1-1; TRBD1 matches 10 bases. V dropped 4 bases and J dropped 5; count of bases not matched to a gene: 5. This CDR3 has 14 residues. Per the germline V gene, CDR1 is SGDLS and CDR2 is YYNGEE. This CDR3 reads CASSQGTGETEAFF. The CDR3 DNA reads TGTGCCAGCAGCCAGGGGACAGGGGAAACTGAAGCTTTCTTT.

This clonotype was observed at least ten times. The rearrangement uses TRBV4-2 and TRBJ2-7, with D hard to call. CDR3 length: 13 residues. V lost 5 bases and J lost 0, with 8 bases in between. The V gene's germline CDR1 is LGHNA and CDR2 YNFKEQ. The CDR3 nucleotides are TGTGCCAGCAGCTTAAAAGGCTCCTACGAGCAGTACTTC. It codes for CASSLKGSYEQYF.

This clonotype was counted between two and nine times. This rearrangement joins TRBV7-9 to TRBJ2-5; 8 positions match TRBD1. V was pared by 5 bases and J by 5 bases, with 4 bases of the junction left unmatched. The CDR3 length is 13 residues. Germline lookup yields CDR1 SEHNR and CDR2 FQNEAQ (reference sequence). The CDR3 loop reads CASSPGGAETQYF. CDR3 sequence (DNA): TGTGCCAGCAGCCCAGGGGGCGCGGAGACCCAGTACTTC.

This clonotype was picked up many times. The rearrangement joins TRBV5-1 to TRBJ2-1; 12 bases are shared with TRBD2. This CDR3 is 15 amino acids long. V gave up 0 bases and J gave up 12 bases; unmatched junction bases: 7. The V gene's germline CDR1 is SGHRS and CDR2 YFSETQ. The CDR3 here is CASSLESSGRDGQFF. The DNA for the CDR3 is TGCGCCAGCAGCTTGGAGTCTAGCGGGAGGGACGGGCAGTTCTTC.

The sample holds a few counts of this clonotype. The chain carries TRBV5-1 and TRBJ1-5; no definite D call. Germline loops: CDR1 SGHRS, CDR2 YFSETQ. This CDR3 has 13 residues. Trimming cost V 2 bases and J 10 bases, with 13 bases left between them. The CDR3 sequence: CASSLGPGRPQHF. CDR3 coding DNA: TGCGCCAGCAGCTTAGGACCCGGGCGCCCCCAGCATTTT.

This clonotype has at least ten counts. The chain joins TRBV11-2 to TRBJ2-7; the match to TRBD2 covers 7 bases. Trimming cost V 1 base and J 2 bases; bases outside gene matches: 2. The CDR3 contains 14 residues. Germline CDR1 SGHAT, CDR2 FQNNGV. CDR3 nucleotide sequence: TGTGCCAGCAGCTTAGTAGGGACTACCTACGAGCAGTACTTC. Translating gives CASSLVGTTYEQYF.

This clonotype has only a few counts. The V and J genes are TRBV27 and TRBJ1-1, with D possibly TRBD1 on 5 matching bases. The CDR3 runs to 14 residues. Germline V gene sequence: CDR1 MNHEY, CDR2 SMNVEV (reference sequence). With 2 bases removed from V and 2 bases from J, the gap between germline ends came to 9 bases. The CDR3 bases are TGTGCCAGCAGTTTAATGGACATCAACACTGAAGCTTTCTTT. This gives the protein CASSLMDINTEAFF.

This clonotype was seen more than once but under ten times. This chain connects TRBV29-1 to TRBJ1-5; possibly TRBD1 for D (6 bases). The CDR3 spans 13 residues. Per germline, CDR1 SQVTM and CDR2 ANQGSEA. The ends were cut back, 5 bases at V and 4 bases at J, with 12 bases in the middle. CDR3 sequence: CSVRKGENQPQHF. DNA for the CDR3: TGCAGCGTTAGAAAGGGGGAGAATCAGCCCCAGCATTTT.

The chain is built from TRBV6-2 or TRBV6-3 and TRBJ1-5, with TRBD1 identical over 8 bases. V lost 7 bases, J lost 6 bases, and 2 bases stayed unmatched. The germline V gene has CDR1 MNHEY and CDR2 SVGEGT. This CDR3 region has 12 residues. The CDR3 DNA follows: TGTGCCAGCACCACAGGGGGTCAGCCCCAGCATTTT. Protein sequence: CASTTGGQPQHF.

At least ten counts were recorded for this clonotype. The genes are TRBV7-9 and TRBJ1-5; 7 bases are a match to TRBD1. Germline assignment: CDR1 SEHNR and CDR2 FQNEAQ (reference sequence). V was pared by 4 bases and J by 9 bases, with 0 bases of the junction left unmatched. The CDR3 has 11 amino acids. CDR3 bases: TGTGCCAGCAGCTCAGGGGGGCCCCAGCATTTT. Translated, it gives CASSSGGPQHF.

This clonotype was seen only a few times. The chain links TRBV5-1 to TRBJ2-7; 10 bases align to TRBD1. The CDR3 spans 16 residues. The V and J ends lost 4 bases and 3 bases, in that order; junction bases with no gene match: 10. The germline gives CDR1 SGHRS, CDR2 YFSETQ. In DNA, the CDR3 is TGCGCCAGCAGCCCGGGACAGGGGTTCCTAGTCTACGAGCAGTACTTC. Its protein is CASSPGQGFLVYEQYF.

This clonotype came up a few times. This chain joins TRBV19 and TRBJ1-5, with D perhaps matching TRBD1 (5 bases). Germline values: CDR1 LNHDA, CDR2 SQIVND (reference sequence). The length of the CDR3 is 13 residues. V was cut by 6 bases and J by 7 bases, with 13 bases left in between. CDR3 bases: TGTGCCAGTAGGTATAGGGGAGGACAGCCCCAGCATTTT. Amino acids: CASRYRGGQPQHF.

This clonotype was detected only a few times. This chain links TRBV25-1 with TRBJ2-2; TRBD1 agrees at 9 bases. The CDR3 is 14 amino acids. Germline-derived CDR1 and CDR2 are MGHDK and SYGVNS. The trim removed 10 bases at V and 3 bases at J, leaving 6 bases unmatched. The DNA for the CDR3 is TGTGCCACATCGGGACAGGGTTACACCGGGGAGCTGTTTTTT. This sequence encodes CATSGQGYTGELFF.

This clonotype was counted between two and nine times. The chain employs TRBV20-1 and TRBJ2-3; D gene uncertain. Germline CDR1 reads DFQATT; CDR2 reads SNEGSKA (reference sequence). This CDR3 spans 12 amino acids. V gave up 8 bases and J gave up 4 bases, with 13 bases separating them. The CDR3 here is CSPTVKADTQYF. The CDR3 coding sequence is TGCAGTCCTACGGTTAAGGCAGATACGCAGTATTTT.

This clonotype was observed many times. This chain uses TRBV6-4 with TRBJ2-2; TRBD2 is a possible D gene (6 bases). There are 14 residues in the CDR3. Germline V gives CDR1 MRHNA, CDR2 SNTAGT. The germline V and J ends were trimmed by 4 bases and 0 bases, with 6 bases remaining between them. CDR3 residues: CASSAGANTGELFF. The CDR3 nucleotides read TGTGCCAGCAGTGCGGGGGCGAACACCGGGGAGCTGTTTTTT.

This clonotype was detected ten times or more. This chain links TRBV20-1 with TRBJ2-7, with 9 bases lining up with TRBD2. The CDR3 sequence is 14 residues long. The V gene's germline CDR1 is DFQATT and CDR2 SNEGSKA (reference sequence). J was trimmed by 7 bases and V by 1 base; bases with no gene match: 8. CDR3 coding DNA: TGCAGTGCTAGAGGGACTAGCGATAAGTCGGAGCAGTACTTC. Translating it yields CSARGTSDKSEQYF.

V is TRBV5-5 and J is TRBJ2-7, with TRBD1 matching 8 bases. V dropped 3 bases and J dropped 3; count of bases not matched to a gene: 14. This CDR3 is built from 17 residues. The germline V gene encodes CDR1 SGHKS and CDR2 YYEKEE (reference sequence). The CDR3 DNA sequence: TGTGCCAGCAGCTCAACCAAATACCGGGACAGGAGCTACGAGCAGTACTTC. As protein: CASSSTKYRDRSYEQYF.

The CDR3 DNA follows: TGTGCCAGCAGTTTATGGGCATCTAACTATGGCTACACCTTC. Its protein product is CASSLWASNYGYTF. This chain links TRBV28 with TRBJ1-2, with D hard to call. Germline assignment: CDR1 MDHEN and CDR2 SYDVKM. This CDR3 contains 14 residues. Trimming removed 0 bases at V and 0 bases at J, with 5 bases between.